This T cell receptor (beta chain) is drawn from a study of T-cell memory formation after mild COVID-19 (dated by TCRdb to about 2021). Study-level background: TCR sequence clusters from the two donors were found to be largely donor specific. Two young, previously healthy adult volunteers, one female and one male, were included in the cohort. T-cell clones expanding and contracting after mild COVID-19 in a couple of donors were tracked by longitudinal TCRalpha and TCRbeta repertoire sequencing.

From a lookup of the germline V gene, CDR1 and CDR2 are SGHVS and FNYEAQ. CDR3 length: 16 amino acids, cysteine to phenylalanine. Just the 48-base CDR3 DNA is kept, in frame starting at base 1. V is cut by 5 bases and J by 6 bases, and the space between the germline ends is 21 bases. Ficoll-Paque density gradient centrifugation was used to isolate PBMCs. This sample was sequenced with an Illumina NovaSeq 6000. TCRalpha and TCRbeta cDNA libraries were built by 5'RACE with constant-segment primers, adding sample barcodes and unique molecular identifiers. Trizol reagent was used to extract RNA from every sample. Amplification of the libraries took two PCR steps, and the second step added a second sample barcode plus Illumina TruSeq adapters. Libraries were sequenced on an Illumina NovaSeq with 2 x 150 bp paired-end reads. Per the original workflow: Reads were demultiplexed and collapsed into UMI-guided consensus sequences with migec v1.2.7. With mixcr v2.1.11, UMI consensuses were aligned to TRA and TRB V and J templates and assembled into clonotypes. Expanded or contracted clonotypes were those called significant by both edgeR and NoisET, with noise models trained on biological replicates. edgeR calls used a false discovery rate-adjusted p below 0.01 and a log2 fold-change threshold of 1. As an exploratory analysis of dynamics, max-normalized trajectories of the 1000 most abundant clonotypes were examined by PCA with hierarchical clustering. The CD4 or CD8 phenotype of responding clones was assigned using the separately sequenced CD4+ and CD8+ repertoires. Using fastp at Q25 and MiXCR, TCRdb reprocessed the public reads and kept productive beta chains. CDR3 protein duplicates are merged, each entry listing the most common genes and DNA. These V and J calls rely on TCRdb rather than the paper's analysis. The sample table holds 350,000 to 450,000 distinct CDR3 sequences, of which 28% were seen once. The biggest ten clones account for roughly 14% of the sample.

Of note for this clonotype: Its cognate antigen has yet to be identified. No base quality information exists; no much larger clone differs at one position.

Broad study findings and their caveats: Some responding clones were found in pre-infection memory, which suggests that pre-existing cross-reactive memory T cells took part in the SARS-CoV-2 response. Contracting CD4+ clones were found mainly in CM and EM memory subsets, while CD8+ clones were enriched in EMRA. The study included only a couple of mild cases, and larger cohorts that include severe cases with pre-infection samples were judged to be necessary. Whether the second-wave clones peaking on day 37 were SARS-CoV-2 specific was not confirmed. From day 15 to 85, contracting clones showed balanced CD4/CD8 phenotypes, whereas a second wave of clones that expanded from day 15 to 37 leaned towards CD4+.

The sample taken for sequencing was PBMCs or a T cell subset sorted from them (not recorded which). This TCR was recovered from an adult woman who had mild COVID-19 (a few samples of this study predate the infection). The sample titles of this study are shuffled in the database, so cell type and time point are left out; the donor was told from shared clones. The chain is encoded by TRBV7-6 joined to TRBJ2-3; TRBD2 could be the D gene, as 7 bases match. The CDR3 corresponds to CASSLVGGGREDTQYF. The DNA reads TGTGCCAGCAGCCTCGTGGGCGGGGGCCGGGAGGATACGCAGTATTTT.